This entry lists 32 T cell receptor beta chains sequenced from one sample in a study of shared clonotypes between healthy human individuals. Naive CD8 cells comprised CD45RO-negative, CCR7-positively selected cells, excluding terminally differentiated effector memory CD45RA+ cells. Profiled with immunoSEQ multiplex PCR; TCRdb holds only in-frame clones, not every one. The sample has roughly 2.1 million clones, about 93% seen once. Specimen: naive CD8+ T cells from PBMCs. The source of these receptors is a man aged 18 to 30 in good health. Some clones in this sample may be carry-over from other donors' samples.

This chain uses TRBV4-3 with TRBJ1-4; tentatively, D is TRBD1 (5 bases). This CDR3 region has 14 residues. The germline V gene encodes CDR1 LGHNA and CDR2 YSLEER. V lost 1 base to trimming and J lost 4 bases, with 7 bases between them. As DNA, the CDR3 is TGCGCCAGCAGCCAAGGTCAGGGTAATGAAAAACTGTTTTTT. Residues: CASSQGQGNEKLFF.

The chain couples TRBV19 to TRBJ1-4; D is unresolved. The CDR3 spans 15 residues. The V and J ends lost 3 bases and 8 bases respectively, with 16 bases between them. The germline V gene encodes CDR1 LNHDA and CDR2 SQIVND (reference sequence). Here the CDR3 DNA reads TGTGCCAGTAGTATTCGGTCCAGGTGGGGAGAAAAACTGTTTTTT. Translated, it gives CASSIRSRWGEKLFF.

V is TRBV19 and J is TRBJ2-3; D possibly corresponds to TRBD2 (6 bases). CDR1 LNHDA and CDR2 SQIVND come from the germline V gene (reference sequence). Trimming took 5 bases from V and 4 from J, leaving 16 bases between them. The CDR3 is 15 residues long. The CDR3 loop is CASSERVAWADTQYF. The CDR3 DNA follows: TGTGCCAGTAGTGAGCGGGTAGCGTGGGCAGATACGCAGTATTTT.

The chain combines TRBV29-1 with TRBJ2-1, with no clear D. The germline CDR1 and CDR2 sequences are SQVTM and ANQGSEA. The CDR3 length is 14 residues. The V and J ends lost 7 bases and 0 bases respectively, with 13 bases between them. The CDR3 DNA is TGCAGCGCCGGCGCCCCAAGCTCCTACAATGAGCAGTTCTTC. This encodes CSAGAPSSYNEQFF.

With regard to this clone: Other DNA variants within this sample encode the same CDR3. This chain joins TRBV27 and TRBJ1-2, with TRBD1 as a possible D gene (6 bases). V lost 5 bases and J lost 3, with 13 bases in between. The CDR3 is 14 residues long. Germline V gene sequence: CDR1 MNHEY, CDR2 SMNVEV (reference sequence). The CDR3 region has the DNA TGTGCCAGCAGTCCCCGGGGGCAAGACTATGGCTACACCTTC. Translated: CASSPRGQDYGYTF.

The chain uses TRBV7-9 and TRBJ1-5; 9 nucleotides agree with TRBD1. With 5 bases clipped from V and 6 bases from J, the junction kept 2 bases outside the gene matches. The CDR3 runs to 13 residues. CDR1 is SEHNR, CDR2 FQNEAQ, per germline (reference sequence). CDR3 DNA: TGTGCCAGCAGCCGGGACAGGGCTCAGCCCCAGCATTTT. This gives the protein CASSRDRAQPQHF.

The chain combines TRBV28 with TRBJ1-5, with 7 bases matching TRBD1. Germline V gene data show CDR1 as MDHEN and CDR2 as SYDVKM. This CDR3 has 14 amino acids. Trimming at V came to 11 bases and at J to 7 bases, leaving 14 bases not matched to a gene. The CDR3 protein is CAGQDPVGRQPQHF. CDR3 DNA sequence: TGTGCCGGACAGGACCCGGTGGGCAGACAGCCCCAGCATTTT.

The chain's CDR3 is CASTPFGTLNYGYTF. Here the CDR3 DNA reads TGTGCCAGCACCCCTTTCGGGACGCTCAACTATGGCTACACCTTC. This sequence joins TRBV6-5 and TRBJ1-2; D is perhaps TRBD1 (5 bases). The CDR3 is made up of 15 amino acids. The germline V gene has CDR1 MNHEY and CDR2 SVGAGI. V lost 7 bases and J 2 bases, leaving 17 bases between the germline ends.

This chain joins TRBV4-1 and TRBJ1-2; 10 nucleotides match TRBD1. Germline-derived CDR1 and CDR2 are MGHRA and YSYEKL. The CDR3 has 15 residues. V shed 1 base, J shed 4 bases, and the junction held 3 bases outside the gene matches. Here the CDR3 reads CASSQATGGGYGYTF. In DNA, the CDR3 is TGCGCCAGCAGCCAAGCGACAGGGGGCGGCTATGGCTACACCTTC.

The chain is built from TRBV7-7 and TRBJ2-3, with TRBD2 as a possible D gene (6 bases). Germline CDR1 reads SSHAT; CDR2 reads FNYEAQ (reference sequence). The CDR3 extends over 16 amino acids. V gave up 1 base and J gave up 1 base, with 12 bases separating them. The CDR3 reads CASSLGREWGTDTQYF. CDR3 nucleotides: TGTGCCAGCAGCTTAGGACGGGAGTGGGGCACAGATACGCAGTATTTT.

This chain connects TRBV6-1 to TRBJ2-7, with a tentative D call TRBD2 (6 bases). Germline V gene lookup returns CDR1 MNHNS and CDR2 SASEGT. The CDR3 is 17 amino acids. The V and J ends lost 4 bases and 3 bases respectively, with 22 bases between them. The CDR3 DNA reads as TGTGCCAGCAGTGCTGGCGGGAAGACGACGGGGTTCTACGAGCAGTACTTC. Its protein is CASSAGGKTTGFYEQYF.

This chain links TRBV7-9 with TRBJ1-4; a weak D match, TRBD1 (5 bases). The V gene lost 1 base and the J gene lost 5 bases, with 17 bases spanning the gap. The germline V gene encodes CDR1 SEHNR and CDR2 FQNEAQ (reference sequence). The CDR3 runs 17 residues. Written as DNA, the CDR3 is TGTGCCAGCAGCTTAGACTTAACGGGGGGACCGAATGAAAAACTGTTTTTT. It encodes CASSLDLTGGPNEKLFF.

V usage is TRBV2 and J usage is TRBJ1-1; 8 bases line up with TRBD1. V lost 6 bases, J lost 5 bases, and 5 bases stayed unmatched. The CDR3 totals 13 residues. Germline values: CDR1 SNHLY, CDR2 FYNNEI. CDR3 coding DNA: TGTGCCAGCAGCAAAGGACAGGGAACTGAAGCTTTCTTT. Its translation is CASSKGQGTEAFF.

This chain uses TRBV6-1 with TRBJ1-2, with TRBD1 matching 7 bases. The germline gives CDR1 MNHNS, CDR2 SASEGT. The CDR3 extends over 13 amino acids. With 9 bases clipped from V and 2 bases from J, the junction kept 6 bases outside the gene matches. The DNA of the CDR3 is TGTGCCAGTCGACAGGGTGGAAACTATGGCTACACCTTC. Protein product: CASRQGGNYGYTF.

The chain employs TRBV28 and TRBJ1-6; no definite D call. Germline loops: CDR1 MDHEN, CDR2 SYDVKM. Trimming removed 0 bases at V and 5 bases at J, with 20 bases between. The CDR3 contains 19 residues. CDR3 nucleotides: TGTGCCAGCAGTTTATGGAGTCAGGCTAAGCGGGGTGATAATTCACCCCTCCACTTT. This sequence encodes CASSLWSQAKRGDNSPLHF.

This chain uses TRBV10-3 with TRBJ1-4; 7 bases are shared with TRBD1. The germline gives CDR1 ENHRY, CDR2 SYGVKD. Losses at the gene ends were 0 bases for V and 5 bases for J; bases not matched to a gene: 3. This CDR3 region has 15 residues. CDR3 nucleotide sequence: TGTGCCATCAGTGAGTCGAGAGGGGGCAATGAAAAACTGTTTTTT. The encoded protein is CAISESRGGNEKLFF.

The rearrangement joins TRBV5-1 to TRBJ2-7; TRBD1 or TRBD2 may be the D gene (5 bases each). V lost 3 bases and J lost 7, with 14 bases in between. CDR1 is SGHRS, CDR2 YFSETQ, per germline. The CDR3 is 13 amino acids. The CDR3 reads CASSYTQGAEQYF. CDR3 DNA: TGCGCCAGCAGCTACACCCAGGGAGCGGAGCAGTACTTC.

V gene TRBV11-2 combines with J gene TRBJ2-7; 11 bases map to TRBD1. The ends lost 4 bases at V and 4 bases at J; junction bases unmatched: 6. CDR1 and CDR2 from the germline V gene are SGHAT and FQNNGV. This CDR3 comprises 15 residues. The CDR3 loop reads CASSSDRGLGYEQYF. The CDR3 coding sequence is TGTGCCAGCAGCTCGGACAGGGGGCTGGGTTACGAGCAGTACTTC.

This clone was detected once. The V and J genes are TRBV23-1 and TRBJ1-5; TRBD1 aligns across 8 bases. TRBV23-1 is classed as an ORF, of uncertain function. The ends lost 0 bases at V and 4 bases at J; junction bases unmatched: 17. This CDR3 is built from 20 residues. CDR3 DNA sequence: TGCGCCAGCAGTCAATCGAGGGGGACAGGATGCTGGGCGCTAAATCAGCCCCAGCATTTT. Its protein is CASSQSRGTGCWALNQPQHF.

The chain uses TRBV11-2 and TRBJ1-2, with D perhaps matching TRBD1 (5 bases). The CDR3 contains 15 residues. Trimming pared 7 bases from V and 2 bases from J, leaving 17 bases between. CDR1 and CDR2 from the germline V gene are SGHAT and FQNNGV. The CDR3 nucleotides are TGTGCCAGCACCCGCCGCCTGACAGAAAACTATGGCTACACCTTC. Protein: CASTRRLTENYGYTF.

This chain connects TRBV28 to TRBJ2-3; 9 bases map to TRBD2. This CDR3 spans 16 amino acids. The germline V gene encodes CDR1 MDHEN and CDR2 SYDVKM. The V segment lost 3 bases and the J segment 1 base; nucleotides outside the gene matches: 5. CDR3 in amino acids: CASSFGTSRRTDTQYF. The CDR3 nucleotides read TGTGCCAGCAGTTTTGGGACTAGCAGACGCACAGATACGCAGTATTTT.

The rearrangement joins TRBV29-1 to TRBJ2-1; 10 bases are a match to TRBD2. V shed 7 bases, J shed 1 base, and the junction held 4 bases outside the gene matches. The CDR3 covers 14 residues. CDR1 SQVTM and CDR2 ANQGSEA come from the germline V gene. The CDR3 is CSAGLADSYNEQFF. CDR3 nucleotides: TGCAGCGCTGGACTAGCGGATTCCTACAATGAGCAGTTCTTC.

This clone was observed a single time. This rearrangement joins TRBV7-6 to TRBJ2-2; D remains unclear. The CDR3 is made up of 14 amino acids. V lost 5 bases and J lost 6, with 13 bases in between. Germline values: CDR1 SGHVS, CDR2 FNYEAQ. The CDR3 reads CASSRAAEAGELFF. The CDR3 nucleotides read TGTGCCAGCAGCCGCGCGGCCGAGGCCGGGGAGCTGTTTTTT.

The chain recombines TRBV6-6 with TRBJ1-2; no firm D call. This CDR3 is 11 amino acids long. Between the trimmed V and J ends, which lost 2 bases and 7 bases, there was a span of 5 bases. Germline lookup yields CDR1 MNHNY and CDR2 SVGAGI (reference sequence). The CDR3 sequence is CASSYELGYTF. The CDR3 DNA reads as TGTGCCAGCAGTTACGAACTTGGCTACACCTTC.

The chain links TRBV7-9 to TRBJ1-1, with D unresolved. Looked up from germline, CDR1 is SEHNR and CDR2 is FQNEAQ (reference sequence). Trimming stripped 2 bases from V and 8 bases from J, with 9 bases between. This CDR3 is built from 12 residues. This chain's CDR3 is CASSLNIAEAFF. The CDR3, as DNA: TGTGCCAGCAGCTTAAACATAGCGGAAGCTTTCTTT.

J is TRBJ2-4 and V is TRBV7-8, with TRBD2 matching 8 bases. This CDR3 region has 15 residues. In germline, CDR1 is SGHVS, CDR2 FQNEAQ. Losses at the gene ends were 2 bases for V and 6 bases for J; bases not matched to a gene: 6. CDR3 amino acids: CASSLFGGVGNIQYF. For the CDR3, the DNA is TGTGCCAGCAGCTTATTCGGGGGGGTCGGAAACATTCAGTACTTC.

The chain employs TRBV7-6 and TRBJ2-5; 9 positions agree with TRBD1. Per germline, CDR1 SGHVS and CDR2 FNYEAQ. The CDR3 length is 15 residues. Losses at the gene ends were 5 bases for V and 4 bases for J; bases not matched to a gene: 8. For the CDR3, the DNA is TGTGCCAGCAGCCGAAACAGGGGGCGCGTAGAGACCCAGTACTTC. This sequence encodes CASSRNRGRVETQYF. Drawing the rest from reference TRBV7-6 and TRBJ2-5, the complete variable domain is GAGVSQSPRYKVTKRGQDVALRCDPISGHVSLYWYRQALGQGPEFLTYFNYEAQQDKSGLPNDRFSAERPEGSISTLTIQRTEQRDSAMYRCASSRNRGRVETQYFGPGTRLLVL.

As concerns this clone: Distinct nucleotide sequences in the sample also encode this CDR3. V is TRBV7-8 and J is TRBJ2-7; 7 bases fit TRBD2. Germline assignment: CDR1 SGHVS and CDR2 FQNEAQ. The CDR3 spans 16 residues. Trimming took 1 base from V and 0 from J; bases not matched to a gene: 6. CDR3 coding DNA: TGTGCCAGCAGCTTAGGCTTAGCGGGCAGCTCCTACGAGCAGTACTTC. Protein: CASSLGLAGSSYEQYF.

This chain links TRBV5-8 with TRBJ1-1, with no clear D. The CDR3 loop spans 13 amino acids. V dropped 0 bases and J dropped 0 bases, with 3 bases sitting between them. From germline, CDR1 is SGHTS and CDR2 YDEGEE. CDR3 loop: CASSLDMNTEAFF. As DNA, the CDR3 is TGTGCCAGCAGCTTGGACATGAACACTGAAGCTTTCTTT.

This chain links TRBV27 with TRBJ2-1; 7 nucleotides agree with TRBD1. V lost 2 bases, J lost 0 bases, and 7 bases stayed unmatched. This CDR3 is built from 17 residues. Germline CDR1 MNHEY, CDR2 SMNVEV (reference sequence). Here the CDR3 DNA reads TGTGCCAGCAGTTTAGAGTACGGGGACAGCTCCTACAATGAGCAGTTCTTC. Its translation: CASSLEYGDSSYNEQFF.

The chain carries TRBV28 and TRBJ2-7, with TRBD2 as a possible D gene (6 bases). Trimming took off 2 bases at V and 5 bases at J, with 13 bases between the two ends. The CDR3 totals 14 residues. CDR1 MDHEN and CDR2 SYDVKM come from the germline V gene. The CDR3 nucleotides are TGTGCCAGCAGTTTACTGGCGGGACTCAACGAGCAGTACTTC. Translating it yields CASSLLAGLNEQYF.

The chain couples TRBV2 to TRBJ2-2, with D maybe TRBD2 (6 bases). Germline V gene lookup returns CDR1 SNHLY and CDR2 FYNNEI. CDR3 length: 15 residues. The germline V and J ends were trimmed by 5 bases and 1 base, with 11 bases remaining between them. The CDR3 DNA sequence: TGTGCCAGCAGTTTAACTAGCCGGAACACCGGGGAGCTGTTTTTT. Protein: CASSLTSRNTGELFF. Filled out from reference TRBV2 and TRBJ2-2, the complete variable domain reads EPEVTQTPSHQVTQMGQEVILRCVPISNHLYFYWYRQILGQKVEFLVSFYNNEISEKSEIFDDQFSVERPDGSNFTLKIRSTKLEDSAMYFCASSLTSRNTGELFFGEGSRLTVL.